This entry lists 14 T cell receptor beta chains sequenced from one sample in a study of T cells after posttransplantation cyclophosphamide. Method: immunoSEQ multiplex PCR; TCRdb's copy keeps in-frame clones and lacks some. Of 6,000 to 7,500 clones in the sample, 90% to 95% were seen once. Busulfan-fludarabine conditioning, marrow transplant, and cyclophosphamide on days +3 and +4 were administered. Sequencing used CD8+ T cells sorted from blood, obtained after allogeneic stem cell transplant with posttransplant cyclophosphamide. The receptors originated from a male patient between 55 and 70 years old who received an allogeneic stem cell transplant from a related donor and was CMV-positive. Some T cells may trace back to the graft donor.

The chain has TRBV27 and TRBJ2-2, with 11 bases lining up with TRBD2. The CDR3 totals 18 residues. The junction had 15 bases not matched to a gene; V was cut back by 7 bases and J by 5 bases. Germline CDR1 is MNHEY and CDR2 is SMNVEV (reference sequence). The DNA of the CDR3 is TGTGCCAGCACAGCCCCGGGACTAGCGGCTGGAGGGACCGGGGAGCTGTTTTTT. Its translation: CASTAPGLAAGGTGELFF.

The rearrangement links TRBV9 to TRBJ1-2; 7 bases map to TRBD1. V was clipped by 0 bases and J by 8 bases; unmatched bases: 10. From germline, CDR1 is SGDLS and CDR2 YYNGEE. CDR3 length: 15 residues. The CDR3 protein is CASSVGGTGAWGYTF. CDR3 DNA sequence: TGTGCCAGCAGCGTAGGAGGAACAGGGGCTTGGGGCTACACCTTC.

This chain uses TRBV27 with TRBJ2-7; unclear D gene. Germline V gives CDR1 MNHEY, CDR2 SMNVEV (reference sequence). The V gene lost 5 bases and the J gene lost 0 bases, with 14 bases spanning the gap. The length of the CDR3 is 15 residues. The CDR3 DNA follows: TGTGCCAGCAGTCCGACCCTTCCGGGCTCCTACGAGCAGTACTTC. Its protein is CASSPTLPGSYEQYF.

For the CDR3, the DNA is TGTGCCAGCAGGAAAACCGGGACAGGGGTCCGCTACGAGCAGTACTTC. It encodes CASRKTGTGVRYEQYF. The chain joins TRBV2 to TRBJ2-7; 10 bases map to TRBD1. The CDR3 spans 16 residues. Trimming at V came to 6 bases and at J to 3 bases, leaving 11 bases not matched to a gene. The germline CDR1 and CDR2 sequences are SNHLY and FYNNEI. The full variable domain, completed using reference TRBV2 and TRBJ2-7, is EPEVTQTPSHQVTQMGQEVILRCVPISNHLYFYWYRQILGQKVEFLVSFYNNEISEKSEIFDDQFSVERPDGSNFTLKIRSTKLEDSAMYFCASRKTGTGVRYEQYFGPGTRLTVT.

The chain joins TRBV2 to TRBJ2-3; 7 bases are shared with TRBD2. V was clipped by 4 bases and J by 6 bases; unmatched bases: 7. CDR3 length: 14 amino acids. The germline CDR1 and CDR2 sequences are SNHLY and FYNNEI. CDR3 sequence (DNA): TGTGCCAGCAGTGGATGGAGTAGCGGGGATACGCAGTATTTT. This codes for CASSGWSSGDTQYF.

This chain uses TRBV4-3 with TRBJ2-7, with 7 bases aligning to TRBD1. The CDR3 loop spans 15 amino acids. The germline gives CDR1 LGHNA, CDR2 YSLEER. Trimming cost V 3 bases and J 2 bases; bases outside gene matches: 7. The CDR3: CASSHAQGIAYEQYF. CDR3 in DNA: TGCGCCAGCAGCCACGCACAGGGGATCGCCTACGAGCAGTACTTC.

The gene calls are TRBV28 and TRBJ2-7; 10 nucleotides agree with TRBD1. Germline V CDR1 and CDR2: MDHEN, SYDVKM. This CDR3 is built from 14 residues. J gave up 5 bases and V 6 bases, and 7 bases lay outside the gene matches. CDR3 sequence: CASRPPGTGDEQYF. Here the CDR3 DNA reads TGTGCCAGCAGACCCCCCGGGACAGGGGACGAGCAGTACTTC. The full variable domain, its missing parts supplied by reference TRBV28 and TRBJ2-7, is DVKVTQSSRYLVKRTGEKVFLECVQDMDHENMFWYRQDPGLGLRLIYFSYDVKMKEKGDIPEGYSVSREKKERFSLILESASTNQTSMYLCASRPPGTGDEQYFGPGTRLTVT.

The chain is built from TRBV27 and TRBJ1-4; D is unclear. V was cut by 5 bases and J by 2 bases, with 12 bases left in between. From germline, CDR1 is MNHEY and CDR2 SMNVEV (reference sequence). The length of the CDR3 is 15 residues. The CDR3 DNA reads as TGTGCCAGCAGTGCGCGGGGTCCGACTAATGAAAAACTGTTTTTT. This translates into CASSARGPTNEKLFF.

The chain combines TRBV7-3 with TRBJ2-7; D might be TRBD1 (6 bases). The V gene's germline CDR1 is SGHTA and CDR2 FQGTGA. V lost 5 bases, J lost 5 bases, and 13 bases lay in between. The CDR3 runs to 13 residues. The CDR3 here is CASSPTGGHEQYF. CDR3 DNA: TGTGCCAGCAGCCCGACAGGAGGCCACGAGCAGTACTTC.

This clone occurred a few times. The chain couples TRBV9 to TRBJ1-1; D is perhaps TRBD1 (6 bases). The CDR3 length is 14 residues. The germline V and J ends were trimmed by 0 bases and 5 bases, with 11 bases remaining between them. Germline-derived CDR1 and CDR2 are SGDLS and YYNGEE. CDR3 DNA sequence: TGTGCCAGCAGCGTAGATGGGGGCGGGACTGAAGCTTTCTTT. This gives the protein CASSVDGGGTEAFF. The whole variable domain, remainder taken from reference TRBV9 and TRBJ1-1, is DSGVTQTPKHLITATGQRVTLRCSPRSGDLSVYWYQQSLDQGLQFLIQYYNGEERAKGNILERFSAQQFPDLHSELNLSSLELGDSALYFCASSVDGGGTEAFFGQGTRLTVV.

With regard to this clone: One junction end does not reproduce the germline sequence, and a read error may be involved. The V call is TRBV30, the J call TRBJ1-6; D is undetermined. The CDR3 contains 11 residues. CDR1 GTSNPN and CDR2 SVGIG come from the germline V gene (reference sequence). The CDR3 coding sequence is TGTGCCTGGAGGTATAATTCCCCCCTCCACTTT. Translation gives CAWRYNSPLHF.

This sequence joins TRBV6-5 and TRBJ1-1; no clear D. CDR1 is MNHEY and CDR2 is SVGAGI in the germline V gene. The CDR3 contains 16 residues. Trimming removed 0 bases at V and 1 base at J, with 12 bases between. CDR3 nucleotides: TGTGCCAGCAGTTACTCGATGTCCCAGGCGAACACTGAAGCTTTCTTT. Translated: CASSYSMSQANTEAFF.

V usage is TRBV10-3 and J usage is TRBJ1-1, with a weak D call TRBD1 (6 bases). Trimming took off 5 bases at V and 1 base at J, with 20 bases between the two ends. The V gene's germline CDR1 is ENHRY and CDR2 SYGVKD. The CDR3 extends over 17 amino acids. This CDR3 is CAISSEGQGVENTEAFF. The CDR3 DNA reads TGTGCCATCAGTAGTGAGGGACAAGGAGTAGAGAACACTGAAGCTTTCTTT.

The chain recombines TRBV27 with TRBJ1-5; 10 nucleotides agree with TRBD1. Germline CDR1 and CDR2: MNHEY and SMNVEV (reference sequence). J gave up 6 bases and V 6 bases, and 14 bases lay outside the gene matches. This CDR3 region has 17 residues. The CDR3 nucleotides are TGTGCCAGCAGACCCGGGACAGGGGTTTCGCGCGGTCAGCCCCAGCATTTT. Its translation: CASRPGTGVSRGQPQHF.